This T cell receptor beta chain was retrieved from a study of blood T cell repertoires in COVID-19. Overall study: Samples of COVID-19 (acute and convalescent) were obtained from the United States, Italy and Spain. PBMCs, B-cell-depleted T cells, or T cells provided the cDNA or gDNA that made up the material.

With 6 bases clipped from V and 3 bases from J, the junction kept 4 bases outside the gene matches. Germline-derived CDR1 and CDR2 are SGHRS and YFSETQ. The CDR3 contains 14 residues. This clone has a single count. Source study methods: Amplifying reference gene primers gave estimates of nucleated cell counts. Sequenced by immunoSEQ multiplex PCR; TCRdb stores in-frame clones only, minus some. V and J calls and clone size are given by that table; D and trimming were obtained from the DNA. The sample lists fewer than 200,000 clones, about nine tenths occurring once. The receptor was derived from a woman aged 45-59 years with acute or convalescent COVID-19. J is TRBJ1-4 and V is TRBV5-1, with 8 bases that match TRBD1. The sample was peripheral blood. The CDR3 protein is CASNPTGANEKLFF. CDR3 nucleotide sequence: TGCGCCAGCAACCCGACAGGGGCTAATGAAAAACTGTTTTTT.